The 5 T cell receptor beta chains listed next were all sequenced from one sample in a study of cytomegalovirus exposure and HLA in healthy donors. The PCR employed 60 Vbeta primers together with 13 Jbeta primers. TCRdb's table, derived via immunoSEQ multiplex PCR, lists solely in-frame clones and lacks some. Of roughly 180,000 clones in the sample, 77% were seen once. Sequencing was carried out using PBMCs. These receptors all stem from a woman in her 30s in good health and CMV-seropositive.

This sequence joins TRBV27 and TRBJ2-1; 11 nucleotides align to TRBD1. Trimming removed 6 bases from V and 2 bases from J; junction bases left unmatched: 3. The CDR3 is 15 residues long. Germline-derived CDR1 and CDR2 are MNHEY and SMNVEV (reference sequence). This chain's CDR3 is CASSRTGGAYNEQFF. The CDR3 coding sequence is TGTGCCAGCAGCCGGACAGGGGGCGCCTACAATGAGCAGTTCTTC.

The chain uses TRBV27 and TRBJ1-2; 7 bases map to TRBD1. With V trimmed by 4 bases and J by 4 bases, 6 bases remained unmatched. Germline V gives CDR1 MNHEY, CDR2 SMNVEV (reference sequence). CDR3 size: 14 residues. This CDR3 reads CASSSQGQLYGYTF. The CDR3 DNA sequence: TGTGCCAGCAGTTCCCAGGGACAGCTCTATGGCTACACCTTC.

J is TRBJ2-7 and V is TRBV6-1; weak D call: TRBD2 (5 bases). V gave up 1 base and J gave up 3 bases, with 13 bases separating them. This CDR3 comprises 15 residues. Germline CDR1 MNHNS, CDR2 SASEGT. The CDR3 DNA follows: TGTGCCAGCAGTGAAGGGGCCTACGGGGACTACGAGCAGTACTTC. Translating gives CASSEGAYGDYEQYF.

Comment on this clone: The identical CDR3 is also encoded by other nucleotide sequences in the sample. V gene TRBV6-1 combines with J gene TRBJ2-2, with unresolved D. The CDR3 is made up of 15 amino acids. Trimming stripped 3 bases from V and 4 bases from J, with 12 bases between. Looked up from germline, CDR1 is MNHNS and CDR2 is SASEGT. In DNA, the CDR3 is TGTGCCAGCAGTGAGGGCAGCACCTTCACCGGGGAGCTGTTTTTT. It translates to CASSEGSTFTGELFF.

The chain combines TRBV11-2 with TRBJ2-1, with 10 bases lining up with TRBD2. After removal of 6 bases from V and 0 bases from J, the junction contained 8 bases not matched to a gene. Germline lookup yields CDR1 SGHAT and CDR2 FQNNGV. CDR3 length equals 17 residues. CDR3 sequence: CASRGLAVRSSYNEQFF. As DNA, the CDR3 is TGTGCCAGCAGAGGACTAGCGGTCCGGAGCTCCTACAATGAGCAGTTCTTC.